Following are 23 T cell receptor beta chains from one sample sequenced in a study of T cell repertoires in cytomegalovirus infection. TCRdb independently ran MiXCR on the reads; one entry per CDR3 protein. Of about 180,000 distinct CDR3 sequences in the sample, roughly an eighth were seen once. Sequenced sample: PBMCs. The source of these receptors is a human donor in good health (CMV status not recorded). Some clones in this sample may be carry-over from other donors' samples.

In its sample, this clonotype was seen many times. V and J are TRBV7-9 and TRBJ2-7, with D possibly TRBD2 on 6 matching bases. The CDR3 covers 13 residues. CDR1 is SEHNR, CDR2 FQNEAQ, per germline (reference sequence). Between the trimmed V and J ends, which lost 3 bases and 4 bases, there was a span of 10 bases. The CDR3 DNA reads TGTGCCAGCAGCTTCCGTGGGGGGTACGAGCAGTACTTC. This gives the protein CASSFRGGYEQYF.

At least ten counts were recorded for this clonotype. V and J are TRBV2 and TRBJ1-6; D is unresolved. Germline CDR1 reads SNHLY; CDR2 reads FYNNEI. The CDR3 is 14 amino acids. V was trimmed by 2 bases and J by 3 bases, leaving 5 bases between them. The CDR3 bases are TGTGCCAGCAGTGAACAGCACTATAATTCACCCCTCCACTTT. Protein product: CASSEQHYNSPLHF.

This sequence joins TRBV28 and TRBJ1-5; no firm D call. The length of the CDR3 is 14 residues. Trimming cost V 2 bases and J 0 bases, with 5 bases left between them. The germline V gene has CDR1 MDHEN and CDR2 SYDVKM. DNA for the CDR3: TGTGCCAGCAGTTTAGTGGTTAGCAATCAGCCCCAGCATTTT. It yields the protein CASSLVVSNQPQHF.

V usage is TRBV19 and J usage is TRBJ1-2, with no clear D. Germline values: CDR1 LNHDA, CDR2 SQIVND (reference sequence). V was trimmed by 3 bases and J by 4 bases, leaving 6 bases between them. The CDR3 sequence is 12 residues long. CDR3 sequence: CASSIHSYGYTF. Here the CDR3 DNA reads TGTGCCAGTAGTATCCACAGCTATGGCTACACCTTC.

This clonotype has ten or more counts. The chain couples TRBV7-9 to TRBJ1-3; 8 nucleotides match TRBD1. Trimming at V came to 8 bases and at J to 0 bases, leaving 6 bases not matched to a gene. Germline V gene data show CDR1 as SEHNR and CDR2 as FQNEAQ (reference sequence). The CDR3 has 15 residues. The CDR3 here is CASRHDRGSGNTIYF. The CDR3 DNA reads TGTGCCAGCCGACATGACAGGGGCTCTGGAAACACCATATATTTT.

The chain joins TRBV3-1 to TRBJ2-4; the D is unclear. Germline CDR1 is LGHDT and CDR2 is YNNKEL (reference sequence). V was pared by 2 bases and J by 7 bases, with 15 bases between. The CDR3 length is 15 residues. The CDR3 loop reads CASSQKSLGVNIQYF. CDR3 nucleotide sequence: TGTGCCAGCAGCCAAAAGAGCCTAGGAGTGAACATTCAGTACTTC.

This clonotype was picked up a small number of times. The gene calls are TRBV14 and TRBJ2-3; maybe TRBD1 (5 bases). The germline V and J ends were trimmed by 4 bases and 0 bases, with 8 bases remaining between them. Per the germline V gene, CDR1 is SGHDN and CDR2 is FVKESK. The CDR3 spans 14 residues. CDR3 sequence: CASSLTESTDTQYF. CDR3 bases: TGTGCCAGCAGCCTGACAGAGAGCACAGATACGCAGTATTTT. Based on the CDR3 plus reference TRBV14 and TRBJ2-3, the full variable domain is EAGVTQFPSHSVIEKGQTVTLRCDPISGHDNLYWYRRVMGKEIKFLLHFVKESKQDESGMPNNRFLAERTGGTYSTLKVQPAELEDSGVYFCASSLTESTDTQYFGPGTRLTVL.

The chain recombines TRBV5-1 with TRBJ2-7, with D perhaps TRBD1 (5 bases). Trimming pared 4 bases from V and 3 bases from J, leaving 14 bases between. Looked up from germline, CDR1 is SGHRS and CDR2 is YFSETQ. The CDR3 totals 14 residues. DNA for the CDR3: TGCGCCAGCAGCAGAACGGACACCCTCTACGAGCAGTACTTC. Translating gives CASSRTDTLYEQYF.

This clonotype was seen many times. The DNA of the CDR3 is TGCAGTGCCCCTCGACAGGGAGACGGGAAACTGTTTTTT. Protein product: CSAPRQGDGKLFF. The chain combines TRBV20-1 with TRBJ1-4; 7 bases agree with TRBD1. The CDR3 runs 13 residues. Per the germline V gene, CDR1 is DFQATT and CDR2 is SNEGSKA (reference sequence). V gave up 6 bases and J gave up 11 bases; unmatched junction bases: 12.

This clonotype was picked up many times. This chain connects TRBV5-1 to TRBJ2-2; TRBD2 matches at 13 bases. The CDR3 totals 21 residues. Looked up from germline, CDR1 is SGHRS and CDR2 is YFSETQ. Trimming took 0 bases from V and 0 from J; bases not matched to a gene: 11. CDR3 nucleotides: TGCGCCAGCAGCTTGGAAAGGGGACTAGCGGGACACGCGGCGAACACCGGGGAGCTGTTTTTT. Its protein is CASSLERGLAGHAANTGELFF.

This clonotype came up many times. The chain carries TRBV7-2 and TRBJ2-3, with TRBD2 identical over 13 bases. Germline V gene lookup returns CDR1 SGHTA and CDR2 FQGNSA. The V gene end was trimmed by 4 bases and the J gene end by 5 bases; junction bases not matched to a gene: 9. The CDR3 is 17 residues long. CDR3 bases: TGTGCCAGCAGCTCGCGACTAGCGGGAGGTCCGGGAGATACGCAGTATTTT. Amino acids: CASSSRLAGGPGDTQYF.

This clonotype was counted many times. V usage is TRBV25-1 and J usage is TRBJ1-1; TRBD1 agrees at 9 bases. The CDR3 runs to 13 residues. With V trimmed by 6 bases and J by 2 bases, 1 base remained unmatched. In germline, CDR1 is MGHDK, CDR2 SYGVNS. DNA for the CDR3: TGTGCCAGCAGGGGACAGGGTAACACTGAAGCTTTCTTT. The encoded protein is CASRGQGNTEAFF.

In this sample, this clonotype turned up many times. The chain combines TRBV6-2 or TRBV6-3 with TRBJ1-1, with D unresolved. The V gene's germline CDR1 is MNHEY and CDR2 SVGEGT. The V end lost 2 bases, the J end lost 1 base, and 17 bases lay between the germline ends. This CDR3 has 17 amino acids. CDR3 in amino acids: CASSYGRTRTANTEAFF. The CDR3 DNA follows: TGTGCCAGCAGTTACGGGAGAACCCGAACCGCGAACACTGAAGCTTTCTTT.

This clonotype appeared a few times. The chain recombines TRBV18 with TRBJ2-3, with D maybe TRBD2 (5 bases). V was clipped by 6 bases and J by 6 bases, with 13 bases between them. Germline V gene data show CDR1 as KGHSH and CDR2 as LQKENI. The CDR3 totals 13 residues. The CDR3 sequence is CASSARGGDTQYF. CDR3 bases: TGTGCCAGCTCTGCTCGCGGAGGCGATACGCAGTATTTT.

The genes are TRBV12-3 or TRBV12-4 and TRBJ1-1, with D possibly being TRBD1 (5 bases). The CDR3 is made up of 13 amino acids. Trimming pared 2 bases from V and 3 bases from J, leaving 7 bases between. In DNA, the CDR3 is TGTGCCAGCAGTTTAATGGGGGACACTGAAGCTTTCTTT. Translation gives CASSLMGDTEAFF.

The chain recombines TRBV20-1 with TRBJ1-4; 8 bases match TRBD1. The CDR3 length is 13 residues. J lost 7 bases, V lost 0 bases, and 1 base had no gene match. CDR1 and CDR2 from the germline V gene are DFQATT and SNEGSKA (reference sequence). Here the CDR3 DNA reads TGCAGTGCTAGAGAGGACAGGGTTGAAAAACTGTTTTTT. Translated, it gives CSAREDRVEKLFF.

DNA of the CDR3: TGTGCCAGCAGTGACCGAGCGGGAGACTTGGATGGGCAGTTCTTC. Its protein is CASSDRAGDLDGQFF. The chain couples TRBV6-4 to TRBJ2-1, with 8 nucleotides matching TRBD2. CDR3 length: 15 residues. The germline V gene encodes CDR1 MRHNA and CDR2 SNTAGT. Trimming cost V 2 bases and J 12 bases; bases outside gene matches: 12.

This clonotype has more than one count but fewer than ten. The chain has TRBV5-1 and TRBJ2-5, with 9 bases identical to TRBD1. Per germline, CDR1 SGHRS and CDR2 YFSETQ. This CDR3 region has 15 residues. V was clipped by 5 bases and J by 1 base; unmatched bases: 6. The CDR3 protein is CASRSDRGVQETQYF. DNA for the CDR3: TGCGCCAGCAGATCGGACAGGGGAGTCCAAGAGACCCAGTACTTC.

There are many counts of this clonotype. The genes are TRBV7-9 and TRBJ2-5, with TRBD2 matching over 11 bases. V gave up 4 bases and J gave up 3 bases; unmatched junction bases: 4. There are 15 residues in the CDR3. Germline V gene data show CDR1 as SEHNR and CDR2 as FQNEAQ (reference sequence). The CDR3 protein is CASSSLAGGKETQYF. In DNA form, the CDR3 reads TGTGCCAGCAGCTCCCTAGCGGGGGGAAAAGAGACCCAGTACTTC.

This clonotype was recorded many times. The chain uses TRBV28 and TRBJ2-3; 14 positions agree with TRBD2. J lost 3 bases, V lost 4 bases, and 12 bases had no gene match. This CDR3 has 19 residues. Germline CDR1 is MDHEN and CDR2 is SYDVKM. The CDR3 coding sequence is TGTGCCAGCAGTTCCGGACTAGCGGGAGGATTACGGGGGACAGATACGCAGTATTTT. Translated: CASSSGLAGGLRGTDTQYF.

This clonotype was picked up a small number of times. This chain links TRBV2 with TRBJ2-2, with TRBD1 identical over 8 bases. CDR3 length equals 15 residues. The germline V gene encodes CDR1 SNHLY and CDR2 FYNNEI. Trimming removed 1 base from V and 6 bases from J; junction bases left unmatched: 4. For the CDR3, the DNA is TGTGCCAGCAGTGAAGAACGGACAGGGTCCGGGGAGCTGTTTTTT. Amino acids: CASSEERTGSGELFF.

This clonotype was detected ten times or more. The rearrangement links TRBV12-3 or TRBV12-4 to TRBJ1-5; tentative D call: TRBD1 (5 bases). The CDR3 extends over 19 amino acids. Between the trimmed V and J ends, which lost 10 bases and 0 bases, there was a span of 28 bases. The CDR3 protein is CATTRFTRGAGHSNQPQHF. DNA of the CDR3: TGTGCCACCACAAGATTTACGCGCGGGGCCGGGCATAGCAATCAGCCCCAGCATTTT.

The sample holds many counts of this clonotype. The V call is TRBV11-1, the J call TRBJ1-1; D perhaps matches TRBD1 (6 bases). Germline V gene lookup returns CDR1 SGHAT and CDR2 FQDESV (reference sequence). V was trimmed by 2 bases and J by 5 bases, leaving 12 bases between them. The CDR3 is 14 amino acids. The CDR3 loop reads CASSLRGRLTEAFF. Here the CDR3 DNA reads TGTGCCAGCAGCTTAAGGGGGAGGCTTACTGAAGCTTTCTTT.